A single sample gave rise to the 2 T cell receptor beta chains below, sequenced in a study of blood T cell repertoires in COVID-19. The data were produced by immunoSEQ multiplex PCR, yet TCRdb's version contains in-frame clones alone and is incomplete. The sample yields 200,000 to 300,000 clones, 70% to 90% seen once. Material for sequencing was peripheral blood. The receptors stem from a woman aged 60-75 years with active or convalescent COVID-19.

The rearrangement joins TRBV7-9 to TRBJ1-1; D gene ambiguous. The CDR3 is made up of 13 amino acids. Deletions cut 3 bases from V and 1 base from J, with 6 bases between. CDR1 is SEHNR and CDR2 is FQNEAQ in the germline V gene (reference sequence). The CDR3 loop reads CASSFASNTEAFF. Here the CDR3 DNA reads TGTGCCAGCAGCTTCGCGTCGAACACTGAAGCTTTCTTT.

The chain is built from TRBV5-1 and TRBJ2-5, with D maybe TRBD1 (5 bases). The CDR3 is 15 residues long. In germline, CDR1 is SGHRS, CDR2 YFSETQ. V lost 4 bases and J lost 5, with 18 bases in between. CDR3 nucleotide sequence: TGCGCCAGCAGCCCATTAGCTCAGGGTAGGGAGACCCAGTACTTC. Translated, it gives CASSPLAQGRETQYF.